This T cell receptor beta chain was sequenced for a study of cytomegalovirus exposure and HLA in healthy donors. The study's findings and limits: Accounts indicate the classifier identified cytomegalovirus status with strong specificity and sensitivity. According to the study, 160 or so TCR beta chains were cytomegalovirus-associated. Using a false discovery rate of 0.05, a later analysis showed that fewer than 20,000 TCR beta sequences were associated with HLA alleles.

CDR1 is SGHVS and CDR2 is FQNEAQ in the germline V gene. Trimming stripped 2 bases from V and 2 bases from J, with 9 bases between. This CDR3 is 15 amino acids long. This clone appeared a single time. Its antigen is undetermined. Primers: 60 Vbeta forward and 13 Jbeta reverse. Sequencing was performed with immunoSEQ multiplex PCR; in TCRdb, only in-frame clones are kept and a portion is missing. The sample lists about 190,000 clones, 78% occurring once. The V and J genes are TRBV7-8 and TRBJ2-2; D call uncertain. The receptor's source is a woman in her twenties or thirties in good health and CMV-seropositive. Sequencing used PBMCs. This CDR3 is CASSLYTQNTGELFF. DNA of the CDR3: TGTGCCAGCAGCTTATACACGCAAAACACCGGGGAGCTGTTTTTT.